Following are 27 T cell receptor beta chains from one sample sequenced in a study of T cell responses to AZD1222 COVID-19 vaccine. Data came from immunoSEQ multiplex PCR; TCRdb stores just in-frame clones and leaves some out. Of about 98,000 clones in the sample, around nine tenths were seen once. This sample comprised peripheral blood, obtained on day 0 of MenACWY control vaccination. The receptors derive from an adult in good health.

The table lists this clone with a few counts. CDR3 coding DNA: TGTGCCAGCACCCTCGTGGCTATTGTCTCCTACGAGCAGTACTTC. Amino acids: CASTLVAIVSYEQYF. The chain couples TRBV6-5 to TRBJ2-7; no clear D. V was pared by 7 bases and J by 0 bases, with 16 bases between. The CDR3 is 15 residues long. Germline lookup yields CDR1 MNHEY and CDR2 SVGAGI.

This chain uses TRBV25-1 with TRBJ2-2; D not resolved. Per germline, CDR1 MGHDK and CDR2 SYGVNS. The CDR3 consists of 14 residues. Trimming removed 5 bases from V and 0 bases from J, with 7 bases in between. The CDR3 DNA is TGTGCCAGCAGTCTCACAACGAACACCGGGGAGCTGTTTTTT. It translates to CASSLTTNTGELFF.

Only a few counts were recorded for this clone. The gene calls are TRBV19 and TRBJ2-6; no firm D call. The CDR3 extends over 19 amino acids. V lost 0 bases and J lost 4, with 19 bases in between. The germline V gene has CDR1 LNHDA and CDR2 SQIVND (reference sequence). CDR3 protein: CASSIDYRTKFRGANVLTF. CDR3 nucleotide sequence: TGTGCCAGTAGTATAGATTACCGGACCAAGTTCCGAGGGGCCAACGTCCTGACTTTC.

This clone was seen only once. This sequence joins TRBV2 and TRBJ2-1, with D perhaps TRBD1 or TRBD2 (5 bases each). V was trimmed by 4 bases and J by 2 bases, leaving 12 bases between them. CDR3 length: 15 residues. Germline V gives CDR1 SNHLY, CDR2 FYNNEI. The CDR3 nucleotides are TGTGCCAGCAGTGGGGACGAGGCCACCTACAATGAGCAGTTCTTC. Residues: CASSGDEATYNEQFF.

The V and J genes are TRBV6-2 or TRBV6-3 and TRBJ1-1, with D maybe TRBD1 (6 bases). Germline V lookup: CDR1 MNHEY, CDR2 SVGEGT. V was shortened by 5 bases and J by 6 bases, with 16 bases between the two germline ends. The CDR3 consists of 14 residues. CDR3 in amino acids: CASSAGGGRSEAFF. The CDR3 nucleotides read TGTGCCAGCAGTGCAGGCGGGGGGCGGTCTGAAGCTTTCTTT.

V and J are TRBV6-5 and TRBJ1-2; D call uncertain. CDR1 is MNHEY and CDR2 is SVGAGI in the germline V gene. CDR3 size: 12 residues. Trimming took 4 bases from V and 8 from J, leaving 11 bases between them. The CDR3 is CASSFSDQGYTF. The CDR3 DNA sequence: TGTGCCAGCAGTTTCAGTGATCAAGGCTACACCTTC.

This clone appeared a single time. The genes are TRBV6-2 or TRBV6-3 and TRBJ1-1; D is perhaps TRBD1 (5 bases). Trimming removed 2 bases at V and 7 bases at J, with 14 bases between. This CDR3 comprises 14 residues. Per the germline V gene, CDR1 is MNHEY and CDR2 is SVGEGT. The CDR3 is CASSYGGDVGEAFF. In DNA, the CDR3 is TGTGCCAGCAGTTACGGAGGGGACGTTGGTGAAGCTTTCTTT.

A single count supports this clone. V usage is TRBV6-5 and J usage is TRBJ1-2, with 7 bases fitting TRBD1. The CDR3 is made up of 14 amino acids. The trim removed 4 bases at V and 5 bases at J, leaving 7 bases unmatched. Germline V gives CDR1 MNHEY, CDR2 SVGAGI. Here the CDR3 DNA reads TGTGCCAGCAGTTCTAACGACAGGGTTTATGGCTACACCTTC. Its protein product is CASSSNDRVYGYTF.

V and J are TRBV11-3 and TRBJ2-7; maybe TRBD2 (5 bases). Germline values: CDR1 SGHNT, CDR2 YENEEA. The CDR3 runs 15 residues. With 5 bases removed from V and 2 bases from J, the gap between germline ends came to 16 bases. The CDR3 spells CASSLNFGGTYEQYF. CDR3 bases: TGTGCCAGCAGCCTAAACTTTGGAGGCACCTACGAGCAGTACTTC.

The CDR3 bases are TGCGCCAGCAGCACGGGGGATAGCTCCTATAATTCACCCCTCCACTTT. Amino acid sequence: CASSTGDSSYNSPLHF. The chain combines TRBV5-1 with TRBJ1-6; a weak D match, TRBD1 (5 bases). Trimming took off 4 bases at V and 0 bases at J, with 11 bases between the two ends. CDR1 and CDR2 from the germline V gene are SGHRS and YFSETQ. The CDR3 runs to 16 residues.

The V and J genes are TRBV4-2 and TRBJ2-3, with TRBD2 as a possible D gene (7 bases). Germline CDR1 is LGHNA and CDR2 is YNFKEQ. This CDR3 has 18 residues. V was cut by 2 bases and J by 4 bases, with 22 bases left in between. The CDR3 region is CASSQSGLGGGGPDTQYF. Written as DNA, the CDR3 is TGTGCCAGCAGCCAATCCGGACTGGGCGGGGGCGGACCAGATACGCAGTATTTT.

This chain uses TRBV19 with TRBJ1-1; 8 nucleotides match TRBD1. The CDR3 extends over 15 amino acids. V was pared by 5 bases and J by 5 bases, with 10 bases of the junction left unmatched. The germline V gene has CDR1 LNHDA and CDR2 SQIVND (reference sequence). The CDR3 sequence: CASSSPGTGSTEAFF. The CDR3 DNA sequence: TGTGCCAGTAGTTCCCCCGGGACAGGATCAACTGAAGCTTTCTTT.

This chain connects TRBV4-2 to TRBJ2-7; 11 bases agree with TRBD2. J gave up 4 bases and V 0 bases, and 5 bases lay outside the gene matches. Germline CDR1 LGHNA, CDR2 YNFKEQ. CDR3 length: 16 amino acids. CDR3 in amino acids: CASSQDATSGAYEQYF. The DNA of the CDR3 is TGTGCCAGCAGCCAAGATGCGACTAGCGGGGCGTACGAGCAGTACTTC.

This clone was seen only once. The chain is built from TRBV7-4 and TRBJ1-1; possibly TRBD1 for D (5 bases). CDR3 length: 12 amino acids. CDR1 and CDR2 from the germline V gene are SGHVT and SQSDAQ. V was trimmed by 6 bases and J by 10 bases, leaving 15 bases between them. CDR3 residues: CASSFAGPRAFF. The CDR3 nucleotides are TGTGCCAGCAGTTTTGCGGGACCAAGAGCTTTCTTT.

The chain couples TRBV30 to TRBJ2-7; TRBD1 or TRBD2 may be the D gene (6 bases each). Germline V gene sequence: CDR1 GTSNPN, CDR2 SVGIG (reference sequence). Trimming pared 3 bases from V and 7 bases from J, leaving 13 bases between. The CDR3 runs 12 residues. CDR3 in DNA: TGTGCCTGGAGCCGGGGGCTACGAGAGCAGTACTTC. Translated: CAWSRGLREQYF.

The chain joins TRBV7-2 to TRBJ1-1, with no clear D. V was clipped by 5 bases and J by 4 bases, with 11 bases between them. The CDR3 is 13 residues long. Germline CDR1 and CDR2: SGHTA and FQGNSA. In DNA, the CDR3 is TGTGCCAGCAGCCCCGTGGGCAGCACTGAAGCTTTCTTT. Translating gives CASSPVGSTEAFF.

The rearrangement joins TRBV5-4 to TRBJ1-6; perhaps TRBD1 as D (6 bases). Per germline, CDR1 SGHNT and CDR2 YYREEE (reference sequence). The V and J ends lost 4 bases and 0 bases respectively, with 11 bases between them. The CDR3 covers 16 residues. DNA of the CDR3: TGTGCCAGCAGCGATGGAGGGGGCTCCTATAATTCACCCCTCCACTTT. Encoded protein: CASSDGGGSYNSPLHF.

The chain recombines TRBV2 with TRBJ2-5, with D perhaps TRBD1 (5 bases). The germline gives CDR1 SNHLY, CDR2 FYNNEI. Trimming removed 2 bases at V and 2 bases at J, with 9 bases between. The length of the CDR3 is 14 residues. Here the CDR3 DNA reads TGTGCCAGCAGTGAAACGAGACAGCAAGAGACCCAGTACTTC. Its translation: CASSETRQQETQYF.

This chain links TRBV7-9 with TRBJ1-4, with a possible D match to TRBD1 (5 bases). The CDR3 is 14 amino acids. V gave up 6 bases and J gave up 8 bases, with 16 bases separating them. CDR1 and CDR2 from the germline V gene are SEHNR and FQNEAQ (reference sequence). The CDR3 reads CASRSGTPGEKLFF. The CDR3 DNA is TGTGCCAGCAGGTCCGGGACCCCGGGGGAAAAACTGTTTTTT.

This chain links TRBV3-1 (or the pseudogene TRBV3-2) with TRBJ2-5; D is possibly TRBD2 (6 bases). CDR3 size: 14 residues. The ends were cut back, 4 bases at V and 1 base at J, with 10 bases in the middle. The V gene's germline CDR1 is LGHDT and CDR2 YNNKEL (reference sequence). The CDR3 loop reads CASSLRTTQETQYF. The DNA of the CDR3 is TGTGCCAGCAGCCTGAGGACTACCCAAGAGACCCAGTACTTC.

This sequence joins TRBV6-1 and TRBJ1-1; 10 positions match TRBD1. The CDR3 runs to 16 residues. Germline loops: CDR1 MNHNS, CDR2 SASEGT. The trim removed 2 bases at V and 5 bases at J, leaving 8 bases unmatched. The CDR3 region is CASSESTGGRGTEAFF. CDR3 in DNA: TGTGCCAGCAGTGAATCGACAGGGGGCAGGGGTACTGAAGCTTTCTTT.

V gene TRBV5-6 combines with J gene TRBJ2-1; 11 positions match TRBD2. The CDR3 has 17 residues. Unmatched junction bases numbered 7, after V lost 2 bases and J lost 3 bases. Per the germline V gene, CDR1 is SGHDT and CDR2 is YYEEEE. The CDR3 region is CASSFSRLAGYYNEQFF. CDR3 nucleotides: TGTGCCAGCAGCTTCTCACGACTAGCGGGGTACTACAATGAGCAGTTCTTC.

CDR3 nucleotide sequence: TGTGCCAGCAGTTACTACAGGGCTAACTATGGCTACACCTTC. Its protein product is CASSYYRANYGYTF. This rearrangement joins TRBV6-5 to TRBJ1-2; D perhaps matches TRBD1 (6 bases). Per the germline V gene, CDR1 is MNHEY and CDR2 is SVGAGI. The CDR3 is 14 amino acids. Deletions cut 1 base from V and 0 bases from J, with 6 bases between.

This chain connects TRBV5-4 to TRBJ1-1; 9 bases agree with TRBD1. Per the germline V gene, CDR1 is SGHNT and CDR2 is YYREEE (reference sequence). J was trimmed by 0 bases and V by 4 bases; bases with no gene match: 4. The CDR3 has 15 residues. CDR3 sequence reads: CASSATGGLNTEAFF. The CDR3 coding sequence is TGTGCCAGCAGCGCGACAGGGGGGTTGAACACTGAAGCTTTCTTT.

The V call is TRBV7-2, the J call TRBJ1-3, with 11 positions matching TRBD1. CDR1 SGHTA and CDR2 FQGNSA come from the germline V gene. This CDR3 region has 16 residues. Trimming cost V 6 bases and J 4 bases; bases outside gene matches: 8. CDR3 residues: CASRPGTGGAGNTIYF. In DNA form, the CDR3 reads TGTGCCAGCAGACCTGGGACAGGGGGAGCCGGAAACACCATATATTTT.

The chain is built from TRBV4-1 and TRBJ2-3, with TRBD2 matching over 7 bases. J was trimmed by 4 bases and V by 2 bases; bases with no gene match: 6. This CDR3 contains 15 residues. The germline CDR1 and CDR2 sequences are MGHRA and YSYEKL. CDR3 sequence: CASSQLGGLPDTQYF. The CDR3 DNA reads as TGCGCCAGCAGCCAATTGGGGGGGTTACCAGATACGCAGTATTTT.

V gene TRBV30 combines with J gene TRBJ1-5; weak D call: TRBD1 (6 bases). The CDR3 has 12 amino acids. Between the trimmed V and J ends, which lost 4 bases and 6 bases, there was a span of 10 bases. Germline V gene sequence: CDR1 GTSNPN, CDR2 SVGIG (reference sequence). This chain's CDR3 is CAWNTGSQPQHF. The DNA of the CDR3 is TGTGCCTGGAATACAGGGTCTCAGCCCCAGCATTTT.